These T cell receptor beta chains were read from a single sample in a study of shared clonotypes between healthy human individuals. Method: immunoSEQ multiplex PCR; TCRdb's copy keeps in-frame clones and lacks some. Seen here are 500,000 to 700,000 clones, approximately 95% observed once, and the top ten hold 0.095% to 0.14%. Sequencing was performed on naive CD8+ T cells sorted from blood. These receptors were collected from a woman younger than 45 in good health. Both conserved end residues are part of each CDR3. The order of the fields is J gene, V gene, clone size, D gene, CDR3 length, CDR3 protein, CDR3 DNA. D genes are given only for firm matches. Some rows mark clone size as missing; the rest say once, few, many or name a class of expanded clone.

J gene: TRBJ2-7
V gene: TRBV2
clone size: -
D gene: -
CDR3 length: 13
CDR3 protein: CASNPGSSYEQYF
CDR3 DNA: TGTGCCAGCAATCCGGGGAGCTCCTACGAGCAGTACTTC

J gene: TRBJ2-7
V gene: TRBV28
clone size: -
D gene: -
CDR3 length: 16
CDR3 protein: CASSQRTASIYYEQYF
CDR3 DNA: TGTGCCAGCAGCCAAAGGACAGCCTCGATATACTACGAGCAGTACTTC

J gene: TRBJ1-6
V gene: TRBV27
clone size: -
D gene: -
CDR3 length: 13
CDR3 protein: CASGPGKRSPLHF
CDR3 DNA: TGTGCCAGCGGTCCAGGGAAGAGATCACCCCTCCACTTT

J gene: TRBJ2-7
V gene: TRBV28
clone size: once
D gene: TRBD2
CDR3 length: 16
CDR3 protein: CASSLTSGGSSYEQYF
CDR3 DNA: TGTGCCAGCAGTTTGACTAGCGGGGGAAGCTCCTACGAGCAGTACTTC

J gene: TRBJ2-3
V gene: TRBV13
clone size: -
D gene: TRBD1
CDR3 length: 16
CDR3 protein: CASSTAGQGLTDTQYF
CDR3 DNA: TGTGCCAGCAGCACCGCAGGACAGGGGTTAACAGATACGCAGTATTTT

J gene: TRBJ2-7
V gene: TRBV6-5
clone size: -
D gene: -
CDR3 length: 12
CDR3 protein: CASYRVPEEQYF
CDR3 DNA: TGTGCCAGCTATCGAGTCCCGGAAGAGCAGTACTTC

J gene: TRBJ1-2
V gene: TRBV13
clone size: once
D gene: TRBD1
CDR3 length: 17
CDR3 protein: CASSLGWGDRAHYGYTF
CDR3 DNA: TGTGCCAGCAGCTTAGGTTGGGGGGACAGGGCTCACTATGGCTACACCTTC

J gene: TRBJ2-7
V gene: TRBV28
clone size: -
D gene: -
CDR3 length: 15
CDR3 protein: CASSKRKAPRYEQYF
CDR3 DNA: TGTGCCAGCAGCAAAAGGAAGGCCCCCCGCTACGAGCAGTACTTC

J gene: TRBJ2-1
V gene: TRBV7-9
clone size: -
D gene: TRBD2
CDR3 length: 13
CDR3 protein: CASSWASGRVQFF
CDR3 DNA: TGTGCCAGCAGCTGGGCTAGCGGGAGGGTGCAGTTCTTC

J gene: TRBJ2-1
V gene: TRBV5-1
clone size: -
D gene: -
CDR3 length: 17
CDR3 protein: CASSLGADPSSYNEQFF
CDR3 DNA: TGCGCCAGCAGCTTGGGCGCGGATCCGAGCTCCTACAATGAGCAGTTCTTC

J gene: TRBJ2-7
V gene: TRBV5-4
clone size: -
D gene: TRBD1
CDR3 length: 14
CDR3 protein: CASSLRDRQYEQYF
CDR3 DNA: TGTGCCAGCAGCTTGAGGGACAGACAGTACGAGCAGTACTTC

J gene: TRBJ1-1
V gene: TRBV7-9
clone size: -
D gene: TRBD1
CDR3 length: 12
CDR3 protein: CASSLRGTEAFF
CDR3 DNA: TGTGCCAGCAGCCTCAGGGGGACTGAAGCTTTCTTT

J gene: TRBJ2-3
V gene: TRBV2
clone size: -
D gene: -
CDR3 length: 14
CDR3 protein: CASSVLYSPDTQYF
CDR3 DNA: TGTGCCAGCAGTGTCCTCTATTCTCCTGATACGCAGTATTTT

J gene: TRBJ1-4
V gene: TRBV27
clone size: -
D gene: -
CDR3 length: 15
CDR3 protein: CASSFGGATNEKLFF
CDR3 DNA: TGTGCCAGCAGTTTTGGCGGAGCAACTAATGAAAAACTGTTTTTT

J gene: TRBJ1-5
V gene: TRBV4-2
clone size: -
D gene: -
CDR3 length: 18
CDR3 protein: CASSQDGLVGARNQPQHF
CDR3 DNA: TGTGCCAGCAGCCAAGACGGATTGGTTGGGGCCCGCAATCAGCCCCAGCATTTT

J gene: TRBJ1-5
V gene: TRBV2
clone size: -
D gene: TRBD1
CDR3 length: 18
CDR3 protein: CASRGDRGGFEWDQPQHF
CDR3 DNA: TGTGCCAGCAGGGGGGACAGGGGAGGATTTGAGTGGGATCAGCCCCAGCATTTT

J gene: TRBJ2-7
V gene: TRBV19
clone size: -
D gene: TRBD1
CDR3 length: 13
CDR3 protein: CASSRTGIYEQYF
CDR3 DNA: TGTGCCAGTAGCCGGACAGGGATCTACGAGCAGTACTTC

J gene: TRBJ1-1
V gene: TRBV11-1
clone size: few
D gene: -
CDR3 length: 14
CDR3 protein: CASSLGQGNTEAFF
CDR3 DNA: TGTGCCAGCAGCTTAGGGCAGGGGAACACTGAAGCTTTCTTT

J gene: TRBJ2-7
V gene: TRBV4-1
clone size: -
D gene: -
CDR3 length: 15
CDR3 protein: CASSQVSLSLYEQYF
CDR3 DNA: TGCGCCAGCAGCCAAGTTTCCTTATCTCTCTACGAGCAGTACTTC

J gene: TRBJ2-5
V gene: TRBV5-1
clone size: -
D gene: -
CDR3 length: 12
CDR3 protein: CASSWAGETQYF
CDR3 DNA: TGCGCCAGCAGCTGGGCGGGGGAGACCCAGTACTTC

J gene: TRBJ1-2
V gene: TRBV2
clone size: once
D gene: -
CDR3 length: 18
CDR3 protein: CASSAPPPLGEVGYGYTF
CDR3 DNA: TGTGCCAGCAGTGCCCCGCCGCCGCTTGGGGAAGTAGGCTATGGCTACACCTTC

J gene: TRBJ2-7
V gene: TRBV9
clone size: -
D gene: TRBD2
CDR3 length: 15
CDR3 protein: CASSVGSGKPYEQYF
CDR3 DNA: TGTGCCAGCAGCGTAGGTAGCGGGAAGCCCTACGAGCAGTACTTC

J gene: TRBJ1-1
V gene: TRBV6-4
clone size: -
D gene: -
CDR3 length: 14
CDR3 protein: CASSELPGATEAFF
CDR3 DNA: TGTGCCAGCAGTGAACTCCCAGGAGCCACTGAAGCTTTCTTT

J gene: TRBJ2-5
V gene: TRBV28
clone size: -
D gene: -
CDR3 length: 17
CDR3 protein: CASSLSPGQGSGETQYF
CDR3 DNA: TGTGCCAGCAGTTTATCCCCGGGACAAGGCTCGGGAGAGACCCAGTACTTC

J gene: TRBJ1-2
V gene: TRBV28
clone size: few
D gene: TRBD1
CDR3 length: 13
CDR3 protein: CASSQGQAYGYTF
CDR3 DNA: TGTGCCAGCAGCCAGGGACAGGCCTATGGCTACACCTTC

J gene: TRBJ2-7
V gene: TRBV6-1
clone size: -
D gene: -
CDR3 length: 13
CDR3 protein: CASSTPPATKQYF
CDR3 DNA: TGTGCCAGCAGTACCCCGCCAGCTACGAAGCAGTACTTC

J gene: TRBJ2-5
V gene: TRBV28
clone size: -
D gene: -
CDR3 length: 15
CDR3 protein: CASSSINLPGGAQYF
CDR3 DNA: TGTGCCAGCAGTTCCATAAACCTACCTGGTGGGGCCCAGTACTTC

J gene: TRBJ2-7
V gene: TRBV28
clone size: -
D gene: TRBD1
CDR3 length: 12
CDR3 protein: CASKGQGYEQYF
CDR3 DNA: TGTGCCAGCAAGGGACAGGGCTACGAGCAGTACTTC

J gene: TRBJ1-1
V gene: TRBV7-6
clone size: -
D gene: -
CDR3 length: 14
CDR3 protein: CASSLADGNTEAFF
CDR3 DNA: TGTGCCAGCAGCTTAGCCGACGGGAACACTGAAGCTTTCTTT

J gene: TRBJ2-1
V gene: TRBV27
clone size: -
D gene: TRBD2
CDR3 length: 16
CDR3 protein: CASSLWSGGGVNEQFF
CDR3 DNA: TGTGCCAGCAGTTTATGGTCCGGTGGGGGGGTGAATGAGCAGTTCTTC

J gene: TRBJ2-4
V gene: TRBV6-5
clone size: -
D gene: TRBD1
CDR3 length: 14
CDR3 protein: CASSYSLGGNIQYF
CDR3 DNA: TGTGCCAGCAGTTACTCCCTAGGGGGCAACATTCAGTACTTC

J gene: TRBJ1-3
V gene: TRBV19
clone size: -
D gene: -
CDR3 length: 17
CDR3 protein: CASSIAVGAVSGNTIYF
CDR3 DNA: TGTGCCAGTAGTATCGCGGTAGGGGCCGTCTCTGGAAACACCATATATTTT

J gene: TRBJ2-3
V gene: TRBV10-1
clone size: -
D gene: -
CDR3 length: 13
CDR3 protein: CASWDQETDTQYF
CDR3 DNA: TGCGCCAGCTGGGACCAAGAGACAGATACGCAGTATTTT

J gene: TRBJ2-5
V gene: TRBV27
clone size: -
D gene: -
CDR3 length: 13
CDR3 protein: CASSSPNKETQYF
CDR3 DNA: TGTGCCAGCAGTTCGCCCAACAAAGAGACCCAGTACTTC

J gene: TRBJ1-1
V gene: TRBV2
clone size: -
D gene: -
CDR3 length: 12
CDR3 protein: CASSELNTEAFF
CDR3 DNA: TGTGCCAGCAGTGAACTAAACACTGAAGCTTTCTTT

J gene: TRBJ2-3
V gene: TRBV28
clone size: -
D gene: -
CDR3 length: 15
CDR3 protein: CASSFHRVAADTQYF
CDR3 DNA: TGTGCCAGCAGTTTTCACAGGGTTGCGGCAGATACGCAGTATTTT

J gene: TRBJ1-1
V gene: TRBV7-9
clone size: -
D gene: -
CDR3 length: 12
CDR3 protein: CASSVRVPEAFF
CDR3 DNA: TGTGCCAGCAGCGTCAGGGTACCTGAAGCTTTCTTT

J gene: TRBJ1-1
V gene: TRBV27
clone size: -
D gene: -
CDR3 length: 14
CDR3 protein: CASSFGGTNTEAFF
CDR3 DNA: TGTGCCAGCAGTTTCGGGGGGACGAACACTGAAGCTTTCTTT

J gene: TRBJ1-1
V gene: TRBV7-9
clone size: -
D gene: -
CDR3 length: 12
CDR3 protein: CASSLGGGEAFF
CDR3 DNA: TGTGCCAGCAGCTTAGGGGGTGGGGAAGCTTTCTTT

J gene: TRBJ2-5
V gene: TRBV27
clone size: -
D gene: -
CDR3 length: 13
CDR3 protein: CASSTSWGETQYF
CDR3 DNA: TGTGCCAGCAGTACAAGTTGGGGGGAGACCCAGTACTTC

J gene: TRBJ2-6
V gene: TRBV13
clone size: once
D gene: -
CDR3 length: 13
CDR3 protein: CASTSSGANVLTF
CDR3 DNA: TGTGCCAGCACCAGCTCTGGGGCCAACGTCCTGACTTTC

J gene: TRBJ2-3
V gene: TRBV11-2
clone size: -
D gene: TRBD2
CDR3 length: 14
CDR3 protein: CASSLDLAGDTQYF
CDR3 DNA: TGTGCCAGCAGCTTAGATCTAGCGGGAGATACGCAGTATTTT

J gene: TRBJ1-1
V gene: TRBV5-1
clone size: -
D gene: -
CDR3 length: 17
CDR3 protein: CASSLGLGGLVNTEAFF
CDR3 DNA: TGCGCCAGCAGCTTGGGCCTTGGGGGTCTGGTGAACACTGAAGCTTTCTTT

J gene: TRBJ2-2
V gene: TRBV27
clone size: -
D gene: -
CDR3 length: 13
CDR3 protein: CASRLRYTGELFF
CDR3 DNA: TGTGCCAGCAGGTTAAGGTACACCGGGGAGCTGTTTTTT

J gene: TRBJ2-7
V gene: TRBV10-2
clone size: -
D gene: -
CDR3 length: 16
CDR3 protein: CASSPYEGGDSYEQYF
CDR3 DNA: TGCGCCAGCAGCCCGTATGAGGGCGGAGACTCCTACGAGCAGTACTTC

J gene: TRBJ2-7
V gene: TRBV11-2
clone size: few
D gene: TRBD1
CDR3 length: 13
CDR3 protein: CASGWTGGHEQYF
CDR3 DNA: TGTGCCAGCGGATGGACAGGGGGTCACGAGCAGTACTTC

J gene: TRBJ2-7
V gene: TRBV4-1
clone size: -
D gene: TRBD2
CDR3 length: 15
CDR3 protein: CASSQEGLAIDEQYF
CDR3 DNA: TGCGCCAGCAGCCAAGAGGGACTAGCGATCGACGAGCAGTACTTC

J gene: TRBJ2-7
V gene: TRBV5-8
clone size: -
D gene: -
CDR3 length: 11
CDR3 protein: CASSSSYEQYF
CDR3 DNA: TGTGCCAGCAGCAGCTCCTACGAGCAGTACTTC

J gene: TRBJ1-2
V gene: TRBV5-4
clone size: -
D gene: TRBD1
CDR3 length: 14
CDR3 protein: CASSPGQGAWGYTF
CDR3 DNA: TGTGCCAGCAGCCCGGGACAGGGGGCATGGGGCTACACCTTC

J gene: TRBJ2-3
V gene: TRBV9
clone size: -
D gene: TRBD1
CDR3 length: 16
CDR3 protein: CASSATGTESTDTQYF
CDR3 DNA: TGTGCCAGCAGCGCCACCGGGACAGAAAGCACAGATACGCAGTATTTT

J gene: TRBJ2-2
V gene: TRBV4-2
clone size: -
D gene: TRBD2
CDR3 length: 18
CDR3 protein: CASSQGLAGEEDTGELFF
CDR3 DNA: TGTGCCAGCAGCCAGGGACTAGCGGGAGAAGAAGACACCGGGGAGCTGTTTTTT

J gene: TRBJ2-7
V gene: TRBV27
clone size: -
D gene: -
CDR3 length: 16
CDR3 protein: CASSLSSGTVDYEQYF
CDR3 DNA: TGTGCCAGCAGTTTATCGAGCGGTACCGTGGATTACGAGCAGTACTTC

J gene: TRBJ2-7
V gene: TRBV28
clone size: -
D gene: TRBD1
CDR3 length: 14
CDR3 protein: CASSPQGDLYEQYF
CDR3 DNA: TGTGCCAGCAGTCCCCAGGGGGACCTATACGAGCAGTACTTC

J gene: TRBJ2-7
V gene: TRBV20-1
clone size: -
D gene: -
CDR3 length: 11
CDR3 protein: CSARLESEQYF
CDR3 DNA: TGCAGTGCTAGACTGGAAAGCGAGCAGTACTTC

J gene: TRBJ1-5
V gene: TRBV28
clone size: -
D gene: -
CDR3 length: 15
CDR3 protein: CASSHGTSSNQPQHF
CDR3 DNA: TGTGCCAGCAGTCATGGGACCTCTAGCAATCAGCCCCAGCATTTT